These T cell receptor beta chains were read from a single sample in a study of blood T cell repertoires in COVID-19. Method: immunoSEQ multiplex PCR; TCRdb's copy keeps in-frame clones and lacks some. The profile shows roughly 100,000 clones, about four fifths of them singletons. The sample comprised peripheral blood. The receptors stem from a woman older than 75 with active or convalescent COVID-19. CDR3s include the opening cysteine and the closing phenylalanine or tryptophan. Fields, in order: clone size, D gene, J gene, V gene, CDR3 DNA, CDR3 protein. The D gene is left open where the match is weak. For some rows the clone size is stated as once, few or many, or as a class when expanded; others skip it.

NA | NA | TRBJ1-4 | TRBV6-5 | TGTGCCAGCATTTCAGGGCCCCTGGGAGAAAAACTGTTTTTT | CASISGPLGEKLFF
NA | TRBD2 | TRBJ2-2 | TRBV11-3 | TGTGCCAGCAGCTTAGGTCTAGCGGGGACCGGGGAGCTGTTTTTT | CASSLGLAGTGELFF
NA | NA | TRBJ1-1 | TRBV7-9 | TGTGCCAGCAGCTTAGTGCCGGCGGGAAACACTGAAGCTTTCTTT | CASSLVPAGNTEAFF
few | TRBD2 | TRBJ2-5 | TRBV7-2 | TGTGCCAGCAGCCCAAGACTAGCGGGTCCAGTGACCCAGTACTTC | CASSPRLAGPVTQYF
NA | NA | TRBJ1-2 | TRBV4-1 | TGCGCCAGCAGCCGAGCCGGTTATGGCTACACCTTC | CASSRAGYGYTF
NA | NA | TRBJ2-4 | TRBV7-2 | TGTGCCAGCAGCTTTAGGCGGGGCCACCCAAACATTCAGTACTTC | CASSFRRGHPNIQYF
NA | NA | TRBJ1-3 | TRBV7-9 | TGTGCCAGCAGCTTAGTACAGGGAAACACCATATATTTT | CASSLVQGNTIYF
few | NA | TRBJ1-2 | TRBV20-1 | TGCAGTGCTAGTAACACGCAGGGCGTGAACTATGGCTACACCTTC | CSASNTQGVNYGYTF
NA | NA | TRBJ2-1 | TRBV20-1 | TGCAGTGCTTTTAGCGGCTGGGAGCAGTTCTTC | CSAFSGWEQFF
few | TRBD2 | TRBJ2-7 | TRBV7-8 | TGTGCCAGCAGCTCGGCTAGCGGGAGGGTCTCCTACGAGCAGTACTTC | CASSSASGRVSYEQYF
NA | TRBD1 | TRBJ2-7 | TRBV18 | TGTGCCAGCTCCCCGGACAGGGAGCAGTACTTC | CASSPDREQYF